Listed below are T cell receptor beta chains from one sample, sequenced in a study of graft-versus-host responses after intestinal transplantation. The table came from immunoSEQ multiplex PCR; TCRdb's copy has only in-frame clones and leaves some out. The sample contains around 4,300 clones, about 80% of which appear only once. The sequenced sample was ileum tissue, obtained 105 days after intestinal transplantation. The receptors stem from a human patient who received an intestinal transplant, so some T cells may come from the graft donor. Both conserved end residues are part of each CDR3. Fields, in order: V gene, J gene, CDR3 protein.

v_gene: TRBV7-9
j_gene: TRBJ1-5
CDR3aa: CASSFCQPQHF

v_gene: TRBV15
j_gene: TRBJ2-2
CDR3aa: CATSSENTGELFF

v_gene: TRBV6-5
j_gene: TRBJ1-3
CDR3aa: CASSYSTGQGNTIYF

v_gene: TRBV13
j_gene: TRBJ2-6
CDR3aa: CASSLVGQGGSGANVLTF

v_gene: TRBV25-1
j_gene: TRBJ2-7
CDR3aa: CASSDPAGDYEQYF

v_gene: TRBV6-6
j_gene: TRBJ2-7
CDR3aa: CASSYGQAYYEQYF

v_gene: TRBV5-5
j_gene: TRBJ2-7
CDR3aa: CASSTRQGGYGYEQYF

v_gene: TRBV4-1
j_gene: TRBJ2-7
CDR3aa: CASSRPGQGSYEQYF

v_gene: TRBV6-6
j_gene: TRBJ2-3
CDR3aa: CASSRTETSTDTQYF

v_gene: TRBV6-5
j_gene: TRBJ2-7
CDR3aa: CASSYSNTGEYEQYF

v_gene: TRBV25-1
j_gene: TRBJ1-4
CDR3aa: CASSDRDPKIATNEKLFF

v_gene: TRBV21-1
j_gene: TRBJ2-3
CDR3aa: CASSKSDTQYF

v_gene: TRBV21-1
j_gene: TRBJ1-5
CDR3aa: CASKAQGGRGSNQPQHF

v_gene: TRBV27
j_gene: TRBJ1-6
CDR3aa: CASSPLGVASSYNSPLHF

v_gene: TRBV27
j_gene: TRBJ2-2
CDR3aa: CASRELAGSSTGELFF

v_gene: TRBV27
j_gene: TRBJ2-7
CDR3aa: CASSLVPSGMGWAYEQYF

v_gene: TRBV28
j_gene: .
CDR3aa: CASSLKTGGAYEQYF

v_gene: TRBV6-1
j_gene: TRBJ1-5
CDR3aa: CASSRGQSNQPQHF

v_gene: TRBV5-3
j_gene: TRBJ2-3
CDR3aa: CARSLLGIEVAACEYTQYF

v_gene: TRBV5-1
j_gene: TRBJ2-5
CDR3aa: CASSLRTQYF

v_gene: TRBV25-1
j_gene: TRBJ2-3
CDR3aa: CASSVGGQGEGGPDTQYF

v_gene: TRBV7-9
j_gene: TRBJ1-2
CDR3aa: CASSSGGQGYTF

v_gene: TRBV19
j_gene: TRBJ2-3
CDR3aa: CASSPGQGATDTQYF

v_gene: TRBV29-1
j_gene: TRBJ2-7
CDR3aa: CSVSGQGYEQYF

v_gene: TRBV14
j_gene: TRBJ1-2
CDR3aa: CASSHRNYGYTF

v_gene: TRBV5-1
j_gene: TRBJ2-7
CDR3aa: CASSQGTSGRWEQYF

v_gene: TRBV4-1
j_gene: TRBJ2-3
CDR3aa: CASSQVDLTDTQYF

v_gene: TRBV6-4
j_gene: TRBJ2-3
CDR3aa: CASSDSSGGATDTQYF

v_gene: TRBV29-1
j_gene: TRBJ1-2
CDR3aa: CSGLRGPPLYGYTF

v_gene: TRBV5-1
j_gene: TRBJ2-7
CDR3aa: CASSLMLGESYEQYF

v_gene: TRBV15
j_gene: TRBJ1-6
CDR3aa: CATSREPFETPLHF

v_gene: TRBV9
j_gene: TRBJ2-1
CDR3aa: CASSVGGGAYNEQFF

v_gene: TRBV6-5
j_gene: TRBJ2-2
CDR3aa: CASSPVRPGELFF

v_gene: TRBV9
j_gene: TRBJ1-1
CDR3aa: CASSVGRRVSMNTEAFF

v_gene: TRBV7-6
j_gene: TRBJ2-5
CDR3aa: CASSLAVGRETQYF

v_gene: TRBV4-2
j_gene: TRBJ2-7
CDR3aa: CASSQEGGASYEQYF

v_gene: TRBV5-1
j_gene: TRBJ2-7
CDR3aa: CASSLAGGEYEQYF

v_gene: TRBV25-1
j_gene: TRBJ2-7
CDR3aa: CASSELAGEGEQYF

v_gene: TRBV25-1
j_gene: TRBJ2-7
CDR3aa: CASSNTSYEQYF

v_gene: TRBV21-1
j_gene: TRBJ2-1
CDR3aa: CASSRDMLHHSDNEQFF

v_gene: TRBV2
j_gene: TRBJ2-7
CDR3aa: CASSEWWRDPYEQYF

v_gene: TRBV9
j_gene: TRBJ1-5
CDR3aa: CASSVRPLRGHADQPQHF

v_gene: TRBV28
j_gene: TRBJ2-5
CDR3aa: CASSFTTGAQETQYF

v_gene: TRBV29-1
j_gene: TRBJ2-3
CDR3aa: CSVERLAGGTDTQYF

v_gene: TRBV11-3
j_gene: TRBJ2-2
CDR3aa: CASSRDPNTGELFF

v_gene: TRBV6-5
j_gene: TRBJ2-5
CDR3aa: CASSYEAPSETQYF